A selection of T cell receptor beta chains follows, all from one sample in a study of T cell changes during pregnancy in multiple sclerosis. Sequencing used immunoSEQ multiplex PCR; TCRdb keeps in-frame clones, though not all of them. The table has under 45,000 clones, roughly 91% seen once. Sequences were derived from CD4+ T cells from peripheral blood mononuclear cells, sampled in the second trimester of pregnancy. The receptors here all came from a female donor in good health, enrolled as a control in a pregnancy study. Each CDR3 is given with its conserved first and last residue. Fields, in order: clone size, V gene, J gene, CDR3 length, D gene, CDR3 protein, CDR3 DNA. The D gene is left open where the match is weak. Clone size is not always given. Where it is, it says once, few, many or a class for expanded clones.

>-|TRBV19|TRBJ2-4|17|TRBD1
CASSATGTVRAKNIQYF
TGTGCCAGTAGTGCAACCGGGACAGTTAGGGCCAAAAACATTCAGTACTTC
>once|TRBV6-1|TRBJ2-7|14|TRBD2
CASSEGSSGNRQYF
TGTGCCAGCAGTGAAGGGAGTAGCGGGAATAGGCAGTACTTC
>-|TRBV25-1|TRBJ1-1|11|-
CASSYYTEAFF
TGTGCCAGCAGTTATTACACTGAAGCTTTCTTT
>-|TRBV19|TRBJ2-1|15|TRBD1
CASNSLETGLSGQFF
TGTGCCAGTAACTCCCTTGAGACAGGGCTGAGTGGGCAGTTCTTC
>-|TRBV2|TRBJ2-5|13|TRBD2
CATQAGVGETQYF
TGTGCCACCCAAGCGGGAGTAGGAGAGACCCAGTACTTC
>-|TRBV6-1|TRBJ1-2|14|TRBD1
CASRTGGWGYGYTF
TGTGCCAGCAGGACAGGGGGCTGGGGCTATGGCTACACCTTC
>once|TRBV5-4|TRBJ2-5|12|-
CASSLQKETQYF
TGTGCCAGCAGCTTGCAAAAAGAGACCCAGTACTTC
>-|TRBV14|TRBJ1-4|19|-
CASSQVWRQAIATNEKLFF
TGTGCCAGCAGCCAAGTTTGGAGACAGGCTATTGCAACTAATGAAAAACTGTTTTTT
>-|TRBV29-1|TRBJ1-1|12|-
CSVEGRGTEAFF
TGCAGCGTTGAAGGACGGGGGACTGAAGCTTTCTTT
>-|TRBV28|TRBJ2-7|16|TRBD1
CASRKFGTGARVGQYF
TGTGCCAGCAGGAAGTTCGGGACAGGGGCCAGAGTGGGGCAGTACTTC
>-|TRBV13|TRBJ2-7|13|-
CASSRPSSYEQYF
TGTGCCAGCAGCCGCCCGAGCTCCTACGAGCAGTACTTC
>-|TRBV6-6|TRBJ1-2|12|-
CASSYSTRQGYF
TGTGCCAGCAGTTACTCGACGAGGCAGGGATACTTC
>-|TRBV9|TRBJ2-1|16|TRBD2
CASSVSRGMVVYEQFF
TGTGCCAGCAGCGTATCGCGGGGGATGGTAGTCTATGAGCAGTTCTTC
>-|TRBV7-8|TRBJ1-1|14|-
CASSSGAGSTEAFF
TGTGCCAGCAGCTCAGGCGCAGGGTCCACTGAAGCTTTCTTT
>-|TRBV19|TRBJ2-7|15|TRBD2
CASSRTSVSSYEQYF
TGTGCCAGTAGTCGGACTAGCGTCAGCTCCTACGAGCAGTACTTC
>-|TRBV27|TRBJ1-5|15|TRBD1
CASSVRDRAYQPQHF
TGTGCCAGCAGTGTGCGGGACAGGGCGTATCAGCCCCAGCATTTT
>-|TRBV7-8|TRBJ2-1|17|-
CASSRPGGSNSYNEQFF
TGTGCCAGCAGCCGGCCGGGCGGGTCAAATTCCTACAATGAGCAGTTCTTC
>-|TRBV19|TRBJ2-1|14|TRBD1
CASSIGQGDNEQFF
TGTGCCAGTAGTATTGGTCAGGGGGACAATGAGCAGTTCTTC
>-|TRBV27|TRBJ1-4|14|TRBD1
CASSPTGAWEKLFF
TGTGCCAGCAGTCCGACAGGGGCTTGGGAAAAACTGTTTTTT
>-|TRBV7-3|TRBJ1-5|19|TRBD1
CASSRKPGGLFRGNQPQHF
TGTGCCAGCAGCCGGAAGCCAGGGGGTTTGTTCAGGGGCAATCAGCCCCAGCATTTT
>-|TRBV5-1|TRBJ1-2|17|TRBD1
CASSLVGTANLFDGYTF
TGCGCCAGCAGCTTGGTGGGGACAGCGAACCTTTTTGATGGCTACACCTTC
>-|TRBV29-1|TRBJ2-3|11|-
CSVGATDTQYF
TGCAGCGTTGGGGCCACAGATACGCAGTATTTT
>-|TRBV2|TRBJ1-5|13|TRBD1
CASSWDSRQPQHF
TGTGCCAGCAGTTGGGACAGTAGGCAGCCCCAGCATTTT
>-|TRBV11-2|TRBJ2-3|12|TRBD2
CASSLKTSRQYF
TGTGCCAGCAGCTTAAAGACTAGCCGGCAGTATTTT
>-|TRBV14|TRBJ2-3|12|-
CASSRGRDTQYF
TGTGCCAGCAGCCGCGGCCGGGATACGCAGTATTTT
>once|TRBV19|TRBJ1-2|13|TRBD1
CASTSDRGYGYTF
TGTGCCAGTACCTCGGACAGGGGTTATGGCTACACCTTC
>-|TRBV5-4|TRBJ2-2|16|TRBD1
CASSSSRDRNTGELFF
TGTGCCAGCAGCTCGTCCCGGGACAGGAACACCGGGGAGCTGTTTTTT
>-|TRBV7-9|TRBJ2-2|11|-
CASSPSGELFF
TGTGCCAGCAGCCCCTCCGGGGAGCTGTTTTTT
>-|TRBV6-1|TRBJ2-7|12|-
CASSGRGYEQYF
TGTGCCAGCAGCGGGAGAGGCTACGAGCAGTACTTC
>once|TRBV28|TRBJ1-4|14|TRBD1
CASSSQGAGEKLFF
TGTGCCAGCAGTTCACAGGGGGCGGGTGAAAAACTGTTTTTT
>-|TRBV6-6|TRBJ2-5|15|-
CASRSPGDWRETQYF
TGTGCCAGCAGGTCCCCAGGGGATTGGCGAGAGACCCAGTACTTC
>-|TRBV2|TRBJ1-6|15|TRBD1
CASMGAGTGYSPLHF
TGTGCCAGCATGGGGGCCGGGACAGGTTATTCACCCCTCCACTTT
>-|TRBV6-1|TRBJ2-5|16|-
CASSETAGTPGETQYF
TGTGCCAGCAGTGAAACGGCCGGGACACCGGGAGAGACCCAGTACTTC
>-|TRBV5-1|TRBJ2-5|17|TRBD2
CASSPMTSGGAEETQYF
TGCGCCAGCAGCCCCATGACTAGCGGGGGGGCAGAGGAGACCCAGTACTTC
>-|TRBV6-5|TRBJ1-3|15|-
CASQFPGDSGNTIYF
TGTGCCAGCCAATTCCCAGGGGACTCTGGAAACACCATATATTTT
>-|TRBV11-2|TRBJ1-6|15|-
CASSFGARVTSPLHF
TGTGCCAGCAGCTTTGGCGCCAGGGTTACTTCACCCCTCCACTTT
>-|TRBV10-1|TRBJ1-1|13|-
CASNTTENTEAFF
TGCGCCAGCAATACGACAGAGAACACTGAAGCTTTCTTT
>-|TRBV5-1|TRBJ2-7|14|-
CASRIELSSYEQYF
TGCGCCAGCAGGATTGAGTTGAGCTCCTACGAGCAGTACTTC
>-|TRBV7-9|TRBJ1-2|13|-
CASSKGLHYGYTF
TGTGCCAGCAGCAAAGGACTCCACTATGGCTACACCTTC
>-|TRBV5-4|TRBJ2-5|17|-
CASSLARRSRLRETQYF
TGTGCCAGCAGCTTGGCTAGAAGATCGCGCCTCCGAGAGACCCAGTACTTC
>-|TRBV7-2|TRBJ1-2|14|TRBD1
CASSSTGGTYGYTF
TGTGCCAGCAGCTCGACAGGGGGCACCTATGGCTACACCTTC
>few|TRBV27|TRBJ2-7|13|-
CASSLQGPYEQYF
TGTGCCAGCAGTTTGCAGGGGCCCTACGAGCAGTACTTC